Described below is a single T cell receptor (beta chain) sequence and its context. One end of the junction varies from germline; a read error may be responsible. Clones were read by immunoSEQ multiplex PCR, and TCRdb kept only the in-frame ones, dropping some. The table shows about 110,000 clones, with 70% to 85% occurring only once. This sample stems from a study of control samples from healthy donors and cancer patients. This CDR3 has 11 amino acids. CDR1 MNHEY and CDR2 SVGAGI come from the germline V gene. Sequenced material: blood. This receptor was obtained from a man aged 18 to 30 in good health. V gene TRBV6-5 combines with J gene TRBJ2-5; either TRBD1 or TRBD2 may fit D (5 bases each). CDR3: CYGEGQETQYF. The CDR3, as DNA: TGCTACGGCGAGGGGCAAGAGACCCAGTACTTC.